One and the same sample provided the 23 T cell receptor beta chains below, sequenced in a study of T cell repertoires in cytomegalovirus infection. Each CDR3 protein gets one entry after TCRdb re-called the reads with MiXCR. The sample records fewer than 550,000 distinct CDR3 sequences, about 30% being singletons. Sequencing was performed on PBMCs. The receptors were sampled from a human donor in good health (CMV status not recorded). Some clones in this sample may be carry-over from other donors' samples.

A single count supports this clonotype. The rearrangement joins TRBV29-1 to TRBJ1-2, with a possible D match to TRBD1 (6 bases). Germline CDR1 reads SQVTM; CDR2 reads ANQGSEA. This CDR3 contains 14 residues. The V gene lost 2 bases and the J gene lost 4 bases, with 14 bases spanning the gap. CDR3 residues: CSVESDRPSYGYTF. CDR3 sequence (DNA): TGCAGCGTTGAATCGGACAGACCGTCCTATGGCTACACCTTC. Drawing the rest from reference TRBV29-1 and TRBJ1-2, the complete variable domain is SAVISQKPSRDICQRGTSLTIQCQVDSQVTMMFWYRQQPGQSLTLIATANQGSEATYESGFVIDKFPISRPNLTFSTLTVSNMSPEDSSIYLCSVESDRPSYGYTFGSGTRLTVV.

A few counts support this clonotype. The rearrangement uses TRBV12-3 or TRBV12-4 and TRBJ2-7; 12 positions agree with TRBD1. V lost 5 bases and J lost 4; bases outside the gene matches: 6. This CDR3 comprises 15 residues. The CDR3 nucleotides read TGTGCCAGCAGTCCGGGACAGGGGGCTCTTTACGAGCAGTACTTC. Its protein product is CASSPGQGALYEQYF.

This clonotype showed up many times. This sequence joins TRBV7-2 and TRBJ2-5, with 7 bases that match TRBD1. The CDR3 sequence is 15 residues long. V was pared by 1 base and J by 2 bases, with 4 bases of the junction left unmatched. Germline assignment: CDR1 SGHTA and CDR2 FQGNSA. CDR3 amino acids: CASSLDRGQQETQYF. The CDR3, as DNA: TGTGCCAGCAGCTTAGACAGGGGACAGCAAGAGACCCAGTACTTC.

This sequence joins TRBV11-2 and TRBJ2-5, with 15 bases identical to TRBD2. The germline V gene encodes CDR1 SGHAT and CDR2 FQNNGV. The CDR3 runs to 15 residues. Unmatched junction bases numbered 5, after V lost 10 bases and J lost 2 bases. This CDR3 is CATSGLAGGQETQYF. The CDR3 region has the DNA TGTGCCACCTCGGGACTAGCGGGAGGACAAGAGACCCAGTACTTC.

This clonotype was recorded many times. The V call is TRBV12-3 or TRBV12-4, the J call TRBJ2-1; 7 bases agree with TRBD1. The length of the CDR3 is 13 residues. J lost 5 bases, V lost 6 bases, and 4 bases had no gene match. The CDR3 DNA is TGTGCCAGCAGAGAAACAGGGGACAATGAGCAGTTCTTC. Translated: CASRETGDNEQFF.

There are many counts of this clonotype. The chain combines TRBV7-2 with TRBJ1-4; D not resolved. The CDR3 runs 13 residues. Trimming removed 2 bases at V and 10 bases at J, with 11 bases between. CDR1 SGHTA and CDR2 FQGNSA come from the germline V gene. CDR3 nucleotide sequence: TGTGCCAGCAGCTTAAATCCGGCGGGAAAACTGTTTTTT. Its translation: CASSLNPAGKLFF. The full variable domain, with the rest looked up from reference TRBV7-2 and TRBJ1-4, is GAGVSQSPSNKVTEKGKDVELRCDPISGHTALYWYRQSLGQGLEFLIYFQGNSAPDKSGLPSDRFSAERTGGSVSTLTIQRTQQEDSAVYLCASSLNPAGKLFFGSGTQLSVL.

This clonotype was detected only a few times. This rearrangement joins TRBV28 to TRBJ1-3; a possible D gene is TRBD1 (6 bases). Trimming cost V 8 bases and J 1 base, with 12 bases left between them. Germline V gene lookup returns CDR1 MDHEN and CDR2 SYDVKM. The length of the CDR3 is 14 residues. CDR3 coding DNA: TGTGCCAGCGAAGAACAGGGTTCTGGAAACACCATATATTTT. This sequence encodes CASEEQGSGNTIYF.

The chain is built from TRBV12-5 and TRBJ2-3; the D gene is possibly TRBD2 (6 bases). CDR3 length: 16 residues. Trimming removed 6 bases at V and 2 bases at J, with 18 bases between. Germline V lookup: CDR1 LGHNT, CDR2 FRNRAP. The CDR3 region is CASGLRESLYTDTQYF. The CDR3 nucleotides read TGTGCTAGTGGCCTCCGGGAGTCTCTCTACACAGATACGCAGTATTTT. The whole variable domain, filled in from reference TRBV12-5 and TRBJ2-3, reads DARVTQTPRHKVTEMGQEVTMRCQPILGHNTVFWYRQTMMQGLELLAYFRNRAPLDDSGMPKDRFSAEMPDATLATLKIQPSEPRDSAVYFCASGLRESLYTDTQYFGPGTRLTVL.

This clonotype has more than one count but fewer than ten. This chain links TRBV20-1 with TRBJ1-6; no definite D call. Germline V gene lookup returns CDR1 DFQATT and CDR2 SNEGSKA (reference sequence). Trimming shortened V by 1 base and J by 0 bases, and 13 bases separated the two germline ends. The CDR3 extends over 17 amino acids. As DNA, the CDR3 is TGCAGTGCTAGAGTCGGACTGAAGAGCTCCTATAATTCACCCCTCCACTTT. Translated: CSARVGLKSSYNSPLHF.

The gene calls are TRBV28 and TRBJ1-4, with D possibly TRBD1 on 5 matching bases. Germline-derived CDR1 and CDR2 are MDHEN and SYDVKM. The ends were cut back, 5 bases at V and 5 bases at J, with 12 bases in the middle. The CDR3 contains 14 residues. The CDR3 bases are TGTGCCAGCAGTAGAGGGGATGGAAATGAAAAACTGTTTTTT. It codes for CASSRGDGNEKLFF.

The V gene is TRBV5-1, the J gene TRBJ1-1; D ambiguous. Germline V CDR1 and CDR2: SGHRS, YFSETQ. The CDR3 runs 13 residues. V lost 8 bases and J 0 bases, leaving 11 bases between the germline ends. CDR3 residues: CASQDELNTEAFF. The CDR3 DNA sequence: TGCGCCAGTCAGGACGAGTTGAACACTGAAGCTTTCTTT. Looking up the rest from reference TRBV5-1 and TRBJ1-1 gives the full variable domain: KAGVTQTPRYLIKTRGQQVTLSCSPISGHRSVSWYQQTPGQGLQFLFEYFSETQRNKGNFPGRFSGRQFSNSRSEMNVSTLELGDSALYLCASQDELNTEAFFGQGTRLTVV.

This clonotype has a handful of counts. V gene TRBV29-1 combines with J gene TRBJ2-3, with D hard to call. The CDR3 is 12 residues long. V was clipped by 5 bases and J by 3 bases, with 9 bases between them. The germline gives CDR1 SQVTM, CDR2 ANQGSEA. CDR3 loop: CSVSDGTDTQYF. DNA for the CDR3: TGCAGCGTTTCTGACGGGACAGATACGCAGTATTTT.

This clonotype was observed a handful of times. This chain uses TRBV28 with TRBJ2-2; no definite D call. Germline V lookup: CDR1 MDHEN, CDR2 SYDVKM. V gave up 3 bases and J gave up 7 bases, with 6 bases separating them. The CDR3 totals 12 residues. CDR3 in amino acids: CASSLIHGELFF. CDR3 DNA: TGTGCCAGCAGTTTGATCCACGGGGAGCTGTTTTTT.

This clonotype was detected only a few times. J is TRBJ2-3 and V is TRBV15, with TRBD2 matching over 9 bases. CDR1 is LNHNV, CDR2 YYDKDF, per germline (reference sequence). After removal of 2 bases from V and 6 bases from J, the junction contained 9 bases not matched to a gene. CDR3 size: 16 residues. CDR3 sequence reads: CATSRYSGRGADTQYF. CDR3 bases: TGTGCCACCAGCAGATATAGCGGGAGAGGAGCGGATACGCAGTATTTT.

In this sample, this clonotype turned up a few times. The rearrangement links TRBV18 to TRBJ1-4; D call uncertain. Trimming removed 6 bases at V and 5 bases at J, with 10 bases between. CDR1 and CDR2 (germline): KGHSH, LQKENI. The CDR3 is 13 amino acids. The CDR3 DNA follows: TGTGCCAGCTCTGGGAATGGCAATGAAAAACTGTTTTTT. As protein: CASSGNGNEKLFF.

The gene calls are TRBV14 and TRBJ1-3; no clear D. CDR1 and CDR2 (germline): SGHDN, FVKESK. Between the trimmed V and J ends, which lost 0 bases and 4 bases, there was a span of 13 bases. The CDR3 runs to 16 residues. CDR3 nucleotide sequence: TGTGCCAGCAGCCAAGATAGGCCCGGGATCGGAAACACCATATATTTT. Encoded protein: CASSQDRPGIGNTIYF.

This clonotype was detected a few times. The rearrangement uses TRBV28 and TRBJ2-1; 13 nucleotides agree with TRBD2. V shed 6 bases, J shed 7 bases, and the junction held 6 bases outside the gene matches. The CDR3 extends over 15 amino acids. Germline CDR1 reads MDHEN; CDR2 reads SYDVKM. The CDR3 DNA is TGTGCCAGCAGGCGCCGACTAGCGGGAGGAAATGAGCAGTTCTTC. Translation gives CASRRRLAGGNEQFF.

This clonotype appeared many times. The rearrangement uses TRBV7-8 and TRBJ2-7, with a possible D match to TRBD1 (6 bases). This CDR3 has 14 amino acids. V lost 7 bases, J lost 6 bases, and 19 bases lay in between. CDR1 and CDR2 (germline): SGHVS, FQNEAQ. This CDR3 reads CASTGDQGIGEQYF. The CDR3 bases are TGTGCCAGCACCGGTGACCAGGGGATAGGCGAGCAGTACTTC.

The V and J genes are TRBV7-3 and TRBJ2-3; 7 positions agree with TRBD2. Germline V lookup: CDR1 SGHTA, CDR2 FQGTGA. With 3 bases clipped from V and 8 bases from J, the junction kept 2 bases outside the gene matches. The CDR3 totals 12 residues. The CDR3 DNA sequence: TGTGCCAGCAGCTTCCCGGGGGGTACGCAGTATTTT. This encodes CASSFPGGTQYF. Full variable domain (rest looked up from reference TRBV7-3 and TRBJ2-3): GAGVSQTPSNKVTEKGKYVELRCDPISGHTALYWYRQSLGQGPEFLIYFQGTGAADDSGLPNDRFFAVRPEGSVSTLKIQRTERGDSAVYLCASSFPGGTQYFGPGTRLTVL.

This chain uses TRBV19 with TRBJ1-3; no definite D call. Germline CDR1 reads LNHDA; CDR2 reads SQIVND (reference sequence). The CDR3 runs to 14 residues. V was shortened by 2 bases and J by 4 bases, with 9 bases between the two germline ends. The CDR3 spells CASSISGKGNTIYF. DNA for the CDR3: TGTGCCAGTAGTATATCGGGGAAGGGAAACACCATATATTTT.

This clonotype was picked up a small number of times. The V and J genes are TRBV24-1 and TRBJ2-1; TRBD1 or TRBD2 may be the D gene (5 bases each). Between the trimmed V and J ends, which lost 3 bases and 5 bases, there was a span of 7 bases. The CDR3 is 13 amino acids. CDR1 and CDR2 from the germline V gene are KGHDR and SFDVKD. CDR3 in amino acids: CATSDGGNNEQFF. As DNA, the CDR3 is TGTGCCACCAGTGATGGGGGAAACAATGAGCAGTTCTTC.

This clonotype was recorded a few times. The CDR3 is CASSYPGQGRSYEQYF. The CDR3 DNA reads TGTGCCAGCAGCTACCCAGGTCAGGGCCGTTCCTACGAGCAGTACTTC. The J gene is TRBJ2-7, the V gene TRBV5-4; TRBD1 is a possible D gene (5 bases). Germline V gene data show CDR1 as SGHNT and CDR2 as YYREEE (reference sequence). CDR3 length: 16 amino acids. The V and J ends lost 3 bases and 1 base respectively, with 17 bases between them.

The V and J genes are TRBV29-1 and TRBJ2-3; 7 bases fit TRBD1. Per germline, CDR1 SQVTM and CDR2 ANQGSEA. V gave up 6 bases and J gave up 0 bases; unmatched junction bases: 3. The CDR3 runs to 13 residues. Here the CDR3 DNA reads TGCAGCGTCTACAGGGGCAGCACAGATACGCAGTATTTT. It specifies CSVYRGSTDTQYF.